These T cell receptor beta chains were read from a single sample in a study of T cell responses to AZD1222 COVID-19 vaccine. TCRdb's table, derived via immunoSEQ multiplex PCR, lists solely in-frame clones and lacks some. The data contain 85,000 to 110,000 clones, approximately 89% of them seen just once; the ten biggest clones take up 20%. The input for sequencing was peripheral blood, taken on day 0 of AZD1222 vaccination. The receptor set was obtained from an adult in good health. Each CDR3 is given with its conserved first and last residue. Size values are once, few and many counts, or a class for expanded clones, and some rows have none.

CDR3 length: 14; clone size: NA; V gene: TRBV30; J gene: TRBJ2-7; CDR3 protein: CAWNRLAGFYEQYF
CDR3 length: 14; clone size: NA; V gene: TRBV5-1; J gene: TRBJ1-1; CDR3 protein: CASSLQGKNTEAFF
CDR3 length: 13; clone size: NA; V gene: TRBV10-1; J gene: TRBJ1-4; CDR3 protein: CASSPSGAEKLFF
CDR3 length: 20; clone size: few; V gene: TRBV4-3; J gene: TRBJ1-2; CDR3 protein: CASSQSLDGTGASYNYGYTF
CDR3 length: 15; clone size: NA; V gene: TRBV7-2; J gene: TRBJ1-6; CDR3 protein: CASTHGVRYNSPLHF
CDR3 length: 14; clone size: NA; V gene: TRBV2; J gene: TRBJ1-2; CDR3 protein: CASSEQGANYGYTF
CDR3 length: 14; clone size: few; V gene: TRBV7-2; J gene: TRBJ2-7; CDR3 protein: CASSPRGKTYEQYF
CDR3 length: 14; clone size: NA; V gene: TRBV10-3; J gene: TRBJ1-2; CDR3 protein: CAISEPDRGYGYTF
CDR3 length: 12; clone size: NA; V gene: TRBV12-3/TRBV12-4; J gene: TRBJ2-3; CDR3 protein: CASSLSTDTQYF
CDR3 length: 12; clone size: NA; V gene: TRBV10-3; J gene: TRBJ1-5; CDR3 protein: CAISSVDQPQHF
CDR3 length: 17; clone size: NA; V gene: TRBV19; J gene: TRBJ1-6; CDR3 protein: CACRRGTGGTDNSPLHF
CDR3 length: 14; clone size: NA; V gene: TRBV28; J gene: TRBJ2-5; CDR3 protein: CASSTWQFQETQYF
CDR3 length: 13; clone size: NA; V gene: TRBV28; J gene: TRBJ2-4; CDR3 protein: CASYGREVNIQYF
CDR3 length: 13; clone size: NA; V gene: TRBV5-6; J gene: TRBJ1-2; CDR3 protein: CASSPDIGYGYTF
CDR3 length: 16; clone size: NA; V gene: TRBV11-2; J gene: TRBJ1-1; CDR3 protein: CASSLDNEGPNTEAFF
CDR3 length: 15; clone size: NA; V gene: TRBV19; J gene: TRBJ2-3; CDR3 protein: CASSTQGAGRDTQYF
CDR3 length: 14; clone size: NA; V gene: TRBV14; J gene: TRBJ2-7; CDR3 protein: CASSPDRGRLEQYF
CDR3 length: 14; clone size: NA; V gene: TRBV4-3; J gene: TRBJ2-2; CDR3 protein: CASSQEDRTGELFF
CDR3 length: 14; clone size: medium-sized; V gene: TRBV19; J gene: TRBJ2-5; CDR3 protein: CASSSATVKETQYF
CDR3 length: 16; clone size: NA; V gene: TRBV3-1/TRBV3-2; J gene: TRBJ2-2; CDR3 protein: CASSLSGGVNTGELFF
CDR3 length: 12; clone size: NA; V gene: TRBV12-3/TRBV12-4; J gene: TRBJ2-1; CDR3 protein: CASSTRGYEQFF
CDR3 length: 15; clone size: few; V gene: TRBV5-1; J gene: TRBJ2-7; CDR3 protein: CASSPTVGGSYEQYF